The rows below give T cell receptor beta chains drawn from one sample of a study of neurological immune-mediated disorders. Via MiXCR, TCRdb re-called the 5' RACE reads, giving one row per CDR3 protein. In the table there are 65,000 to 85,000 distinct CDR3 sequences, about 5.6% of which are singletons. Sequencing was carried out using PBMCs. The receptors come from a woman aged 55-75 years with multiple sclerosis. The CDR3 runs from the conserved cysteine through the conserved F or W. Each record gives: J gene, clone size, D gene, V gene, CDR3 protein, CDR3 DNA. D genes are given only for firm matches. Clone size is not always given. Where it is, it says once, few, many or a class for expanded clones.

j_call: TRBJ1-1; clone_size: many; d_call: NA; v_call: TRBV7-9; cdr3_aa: CASSRAGGGNTEAFF; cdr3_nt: TGTGCCAGCAGCAGAGCCGGCGGGGGGAACACTGAAGCTTTCTTT
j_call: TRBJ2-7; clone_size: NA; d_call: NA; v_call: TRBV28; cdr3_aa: CASTPPGGKAYEQYF; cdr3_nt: TGTGCCAGCACTCCTCCGGGGGGCAAGGCCTACGAGCAGTACTTC
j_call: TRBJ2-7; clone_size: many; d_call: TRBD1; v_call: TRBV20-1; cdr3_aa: CSARDDGQGRYEQYF; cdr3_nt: TGCAGTGCTAGAGATGACGGACAGGGACGGTACGAGCAGTACTTC
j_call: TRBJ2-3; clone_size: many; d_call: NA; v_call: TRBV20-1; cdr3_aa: CSARDLSGWDTQYF; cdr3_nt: TGCAGTGCTAGAGATCTATCTGGGTGGGATACGCAGTATTTT
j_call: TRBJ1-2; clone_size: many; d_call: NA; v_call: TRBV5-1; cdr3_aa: CASGSSAGSYGYTF; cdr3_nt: TGCGCCAGCGGCTCAAGCGCGGGTAGCTATGGCTACACCTTC
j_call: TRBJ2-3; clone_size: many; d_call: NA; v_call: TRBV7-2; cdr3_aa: CASSLAVAGTSTDTQYF; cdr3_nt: TGTGCCAGCAGCTTAGCGGTAGCCGGGACTAGCACAGATACGCAGTATTTT
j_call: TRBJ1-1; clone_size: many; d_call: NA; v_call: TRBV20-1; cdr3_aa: CSAETDLTEAFF; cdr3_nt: TGCAGTGCTGAGACAGATTTAACTGAAGCTTTCTTT
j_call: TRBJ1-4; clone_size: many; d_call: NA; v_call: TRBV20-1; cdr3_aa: CSARDRSSEGEKLFF; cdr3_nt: TGCAGTGCTAGAGACCGGTCCTCAGAGGGGGAAAAACTGTTTTTT
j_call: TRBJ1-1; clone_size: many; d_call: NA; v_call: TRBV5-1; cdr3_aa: CASNPGAQRNTEAFF; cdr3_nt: TGCGCCAGCAATCCGGGAGCACAAAGGAACACTGAAGCTTTCTTT
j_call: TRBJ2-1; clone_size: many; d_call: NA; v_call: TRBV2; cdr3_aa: CASSGKGVSYNEQFF; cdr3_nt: TGTGCCAGCAGTGGAAAGGGGGTCTCCTACAATGAGCAGTTCTTC
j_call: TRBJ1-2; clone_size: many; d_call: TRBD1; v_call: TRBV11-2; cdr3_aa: CASRMGGDSVF; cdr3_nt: TGTGCCAGCAGAATGGGGGGGGACAGCGTCTTC
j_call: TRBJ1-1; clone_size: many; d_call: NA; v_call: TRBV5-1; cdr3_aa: CASSLTHSEAFF; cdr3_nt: TGCGCCAGCAGCTTGACACACAGTGAAGCTTTCTTT
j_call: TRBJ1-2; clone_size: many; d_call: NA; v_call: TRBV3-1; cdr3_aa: CASSQDPLYGYTF; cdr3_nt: TGTGCCAGCAGCCAAGATCCCCTCTATGGCTACACCTTC
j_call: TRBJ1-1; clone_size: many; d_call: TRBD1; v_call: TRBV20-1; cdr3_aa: CSAPTGHTEAFF; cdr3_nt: TGCAGTGCCCCGACAGGGCACACTGAAGCTTTCTTT
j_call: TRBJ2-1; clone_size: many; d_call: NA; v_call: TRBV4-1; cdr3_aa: CASSQEGYAGNEQFF; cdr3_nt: TGCGCCAGCAGCCAAGAGGGCTATGCGGGGAATGAGCAGTTCTTC
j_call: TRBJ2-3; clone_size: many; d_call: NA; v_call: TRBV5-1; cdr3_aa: CASSLRGVDTDTQYF; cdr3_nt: TGCGCCAGCAGCTTGCGGGGTGTCGACACAGATACGCAGTATTTT
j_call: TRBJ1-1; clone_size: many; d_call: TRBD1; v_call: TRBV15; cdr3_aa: CATSGQVGTEAFF; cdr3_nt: TGTGCCACCTCGGGACAGGTCGGGACTGAAGCTTTCTTT
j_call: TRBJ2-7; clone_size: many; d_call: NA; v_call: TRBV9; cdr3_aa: CASSVQGSDEQYF; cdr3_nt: TGTGCCAGCAGCGTACAGGGATCGGACGAGCAGTACTTC
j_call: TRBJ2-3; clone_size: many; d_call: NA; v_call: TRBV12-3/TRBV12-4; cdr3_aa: CASSFVRGRVGTDTQYF; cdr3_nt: TGTGCCAGCAGTTTCGTTCGGGGTAGAGTCGGCACAGATACGCAGTATTTT
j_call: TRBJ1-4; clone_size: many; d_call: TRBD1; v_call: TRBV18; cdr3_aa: CASSPLTFGQGELKRTNEKLFF; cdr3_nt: TGTGCCAGCTCACCACTGACATTTGGACAGGGAGAGTTGAAGAGAACTAATGAAAAACTGTTTTTT
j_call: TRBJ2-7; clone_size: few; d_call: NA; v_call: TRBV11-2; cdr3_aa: CASSLPSSHEQYF; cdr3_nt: TGTGCCAGCAGCTTGCCCTCCTCGCACGAGCAGTACTTC
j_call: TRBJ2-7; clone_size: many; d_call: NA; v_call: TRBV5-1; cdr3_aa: CASRVGGNSYEQYF; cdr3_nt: TGCGCCAGCAGGGTAGGGGGAAACTCCTACGAGCAGTACTTC
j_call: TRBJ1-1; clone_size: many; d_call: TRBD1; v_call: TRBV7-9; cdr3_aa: CASSLTQGGEEAFF; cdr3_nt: TGTGCCAGCAGCCTAACACAGGGGGGTGAGGAAGCTTTCTTT